The clone carrying this T cell receptor (beta chain) occurred a few times. This specimen belongs to a study of early T cells in non-severe SARS-CoV-2 infection. TCRdb ran MiXCR on the 5' RACE reads and lists one entry per CDR3 protein. The sample consists of fewer than 85,000 distinct CDR3 sequences, about an eighth of them appearing once. This CDR3 has 12 amino acids. V lost 3 bases and J 5 bases, leaving 5 bases between the germline ends. This sequence originates from an adult who was a healthcare worker with PCR-confirmed SARS-CoV-2 infection or an uninfected control (not recorded which). J is TRBJ1-5 and V is TRBV12-3 or TRBV12-4; D not resolved. The sequenced sample was whole blood. CDR3 sequence reads: CASSFVHQPQHF. As DNA, the CDR3 is TGTGCCAGCAGTTTTGTTCATCAGCCCCAGCATTTT.